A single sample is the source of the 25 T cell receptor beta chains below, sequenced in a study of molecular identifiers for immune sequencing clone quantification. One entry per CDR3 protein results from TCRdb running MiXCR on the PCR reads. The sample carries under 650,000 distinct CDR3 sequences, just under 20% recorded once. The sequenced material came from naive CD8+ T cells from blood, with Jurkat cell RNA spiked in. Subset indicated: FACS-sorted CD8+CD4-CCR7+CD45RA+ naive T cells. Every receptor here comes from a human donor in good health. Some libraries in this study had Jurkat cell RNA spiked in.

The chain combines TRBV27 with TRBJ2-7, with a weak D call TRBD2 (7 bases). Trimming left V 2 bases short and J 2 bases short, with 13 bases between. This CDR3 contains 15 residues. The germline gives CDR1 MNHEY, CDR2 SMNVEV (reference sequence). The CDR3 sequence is CASSLTQGGTYEQYF. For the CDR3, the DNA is TGTGCCAGCAGTTTAACACAGGGAGGGACCTACGAGCAGTACTTC.

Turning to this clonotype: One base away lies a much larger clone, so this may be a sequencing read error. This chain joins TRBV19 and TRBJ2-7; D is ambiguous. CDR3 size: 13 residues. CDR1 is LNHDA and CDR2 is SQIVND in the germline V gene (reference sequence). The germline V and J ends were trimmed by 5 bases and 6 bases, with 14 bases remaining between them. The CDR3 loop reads CASSGEVSLEQYF. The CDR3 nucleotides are TGTGCCAGTAGTGGAGAAGTCTCCCTCGAGCAGTACTTC.

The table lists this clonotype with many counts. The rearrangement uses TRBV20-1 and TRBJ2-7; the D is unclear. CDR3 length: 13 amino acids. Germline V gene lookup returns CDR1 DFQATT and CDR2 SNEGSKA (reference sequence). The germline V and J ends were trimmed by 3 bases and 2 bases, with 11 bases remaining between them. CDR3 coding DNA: TGCAGTGCTAGGTACGGAACCCCCTACGAGCAGTACTTC. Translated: CSARYGTPYEQYF.

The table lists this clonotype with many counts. The CDR3: CASSWGYEAFF. The CDR3 nucleotides read TGTGCCAGCAGCTGGGGGTACGAAGCTTTCTTT. The chain links TRBV5-4 to TRBJ1-1; D may be TRBD1 (5 bases). The germline V gene encodes CDR1 SGHNT and CDR2 YYREEE (reference sequence). This CDR3 has 11 residues. V was pared by 3 bases and J by 8 bases, with 8 bases between.

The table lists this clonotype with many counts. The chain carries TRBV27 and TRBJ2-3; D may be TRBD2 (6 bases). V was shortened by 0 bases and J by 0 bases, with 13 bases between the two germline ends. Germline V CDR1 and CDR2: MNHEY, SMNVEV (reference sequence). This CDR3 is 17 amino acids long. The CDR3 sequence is CASSLSNGGWSTDTQYF. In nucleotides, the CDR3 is TGTGCCAGCAGTTTATCAAACGGGGGTTGGAGCACAGATACGCAGTATTTT.

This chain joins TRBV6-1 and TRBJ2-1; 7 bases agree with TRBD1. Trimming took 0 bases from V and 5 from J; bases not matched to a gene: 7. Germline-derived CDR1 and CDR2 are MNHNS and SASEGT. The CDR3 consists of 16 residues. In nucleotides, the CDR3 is TGTGCCAGCAGTGAAGCTTCAGGGGGTCTTAACAATGAGCAGTTCTTC. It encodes CASSEASGGLNNEQFF.

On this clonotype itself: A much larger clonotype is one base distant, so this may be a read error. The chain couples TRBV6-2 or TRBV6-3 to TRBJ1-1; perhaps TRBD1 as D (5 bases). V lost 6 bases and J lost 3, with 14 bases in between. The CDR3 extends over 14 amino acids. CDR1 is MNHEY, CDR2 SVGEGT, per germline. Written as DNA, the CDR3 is TGTGCCAGCAGCCGGGACGGAAAAGACACTGAAGCTTTCTTT. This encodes CASSRDGKDTEAFF.

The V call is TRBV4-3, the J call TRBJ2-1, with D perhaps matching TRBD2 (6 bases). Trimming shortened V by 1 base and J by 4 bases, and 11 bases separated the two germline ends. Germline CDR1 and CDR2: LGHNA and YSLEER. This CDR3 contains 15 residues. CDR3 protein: CASSQGDWNYNEQFF. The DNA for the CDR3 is TGCGCCAGCAGCCAAGGGGACTGGAATTACAATGAGCAGTTCTTC.

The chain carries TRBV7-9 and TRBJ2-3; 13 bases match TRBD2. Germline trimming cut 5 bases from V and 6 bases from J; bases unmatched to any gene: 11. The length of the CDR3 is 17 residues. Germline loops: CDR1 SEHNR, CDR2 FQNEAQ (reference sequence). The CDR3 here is CASSPRTSGSIRDTQYF. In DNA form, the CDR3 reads TGTGCCAGCAGCCCCAGGACTAGCGGGAGTATTCGGGATACGCAGTATTTT.

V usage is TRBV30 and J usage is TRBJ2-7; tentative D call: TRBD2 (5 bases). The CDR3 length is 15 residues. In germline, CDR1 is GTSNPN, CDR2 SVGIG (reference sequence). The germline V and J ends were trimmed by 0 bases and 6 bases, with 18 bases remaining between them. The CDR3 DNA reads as TGTGCCTGGAGTGTACCAGAGGGCATTTCACGCGAGCAGTACTTC. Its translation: CAWSVPEGISREQYF.

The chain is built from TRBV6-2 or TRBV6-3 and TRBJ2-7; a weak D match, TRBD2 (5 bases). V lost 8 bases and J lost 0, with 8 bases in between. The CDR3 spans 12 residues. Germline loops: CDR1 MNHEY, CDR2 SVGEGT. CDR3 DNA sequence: TGTGCCAGCGGGAGTAACTCCTACGAGCAGTACTTC. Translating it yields CASGSNSYEQYF.

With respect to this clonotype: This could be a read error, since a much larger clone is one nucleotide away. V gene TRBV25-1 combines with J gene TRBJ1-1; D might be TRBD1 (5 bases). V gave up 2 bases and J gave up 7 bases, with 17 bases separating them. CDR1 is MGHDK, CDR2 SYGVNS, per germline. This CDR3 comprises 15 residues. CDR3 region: CASSEGLPRGDEAFF. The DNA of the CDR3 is TGTGCCAGCAGTGAAGGACTACCAAGGGGTGATGAAGCTTTCTTT.

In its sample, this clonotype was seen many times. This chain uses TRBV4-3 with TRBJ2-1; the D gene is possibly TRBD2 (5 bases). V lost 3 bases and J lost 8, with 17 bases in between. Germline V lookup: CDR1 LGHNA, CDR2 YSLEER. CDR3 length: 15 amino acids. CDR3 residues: CASSQEAEQEDEQFF. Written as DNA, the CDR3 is TGCGCCAGCAGCCAGGAAGCGGAGCAGGAGGATGAGCAGTTCTTC.

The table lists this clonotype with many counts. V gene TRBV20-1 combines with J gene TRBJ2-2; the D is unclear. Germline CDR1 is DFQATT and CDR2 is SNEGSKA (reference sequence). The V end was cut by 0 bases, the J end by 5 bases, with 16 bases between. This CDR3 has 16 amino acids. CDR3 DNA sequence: TGCAGTGCTAGAGATCCGGTTAAGTCCAGGACCGGGGAGCTGTTTTTT. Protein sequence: CSARDPVKSRTGELFF.

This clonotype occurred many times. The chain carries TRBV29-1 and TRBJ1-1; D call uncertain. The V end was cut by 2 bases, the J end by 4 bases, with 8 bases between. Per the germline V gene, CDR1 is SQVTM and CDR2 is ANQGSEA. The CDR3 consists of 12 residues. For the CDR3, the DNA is TGCAGCGTTGAATTTCTAGGCACTGAAGCTTTCTTT. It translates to CSVEFLGTEAFF.

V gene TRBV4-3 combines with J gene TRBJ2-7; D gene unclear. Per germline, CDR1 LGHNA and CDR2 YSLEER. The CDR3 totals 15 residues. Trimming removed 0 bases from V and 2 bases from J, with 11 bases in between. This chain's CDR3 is CASSQDRVAAYEQYF. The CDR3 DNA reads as TGCGCCAGCAGCCAAGATCGCGTGGCAGCCTACGAGCAGTACTTC.

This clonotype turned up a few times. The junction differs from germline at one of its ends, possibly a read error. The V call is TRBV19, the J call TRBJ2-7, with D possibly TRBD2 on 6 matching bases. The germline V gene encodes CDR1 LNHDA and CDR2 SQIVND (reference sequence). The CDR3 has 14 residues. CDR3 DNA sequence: TGTGCCAGTAGTATAGCCGGGAGCTCCGACGAGCAGTACTTC. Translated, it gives CASSIAGSSDEQYF.

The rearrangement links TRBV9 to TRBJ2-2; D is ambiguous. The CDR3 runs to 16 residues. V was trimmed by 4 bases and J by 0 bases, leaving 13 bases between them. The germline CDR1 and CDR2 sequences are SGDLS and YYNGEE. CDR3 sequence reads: CASSPRRNSNTGELFF. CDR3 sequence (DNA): TGTGCCAGCAGCCCACGTAGAAATTCGAACACCGGGGAGCTGTTTTTT. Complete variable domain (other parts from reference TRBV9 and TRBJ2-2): DSGVTQTPKHLITATGQRVTLRCSPRSGDLSVYWYQQSLDQGLQFLIQYYNGEERAKGNILERFSAQQFPDLHSELNLSSLELGDSALYFCASSPRRNSNTGELFFGEGSRLTVL.

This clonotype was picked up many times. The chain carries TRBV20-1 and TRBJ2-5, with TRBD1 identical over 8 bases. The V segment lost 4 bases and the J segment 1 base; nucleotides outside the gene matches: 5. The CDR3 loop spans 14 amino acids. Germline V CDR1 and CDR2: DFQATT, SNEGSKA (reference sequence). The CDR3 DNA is TGCAGTGCTACCGACAGGGGACTCCAAGAGACCCAGTACTTC. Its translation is CSATDRGLQETQYF.

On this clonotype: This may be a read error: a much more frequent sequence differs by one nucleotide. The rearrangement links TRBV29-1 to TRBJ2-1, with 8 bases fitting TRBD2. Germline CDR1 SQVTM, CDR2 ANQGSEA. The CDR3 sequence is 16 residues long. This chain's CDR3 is CSVEAGAPSPYNEQFF. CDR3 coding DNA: TGCAGCGTCGAAGCGGGGGCCCCCTCCCCCTACAATGAGCAGTTCTTC.

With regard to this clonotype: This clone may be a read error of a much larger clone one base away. CDR3 residues: CAWTRRVEETQYF. The CDR3, as DNA: TGTGCCTGGACACGGCGGGTAGAAGAGACCCAGTACTTC. This chain links TRBV30 with TRBJ2-5; perhaps TRBD2 as D (5 bases). The CDR3 runs 13 residues. CDR1 is GTSNPN, CDR2 SVGIG, per germline (reference sequence). V was pared by 4 bases and J by 3 bases, with 12 bases between.

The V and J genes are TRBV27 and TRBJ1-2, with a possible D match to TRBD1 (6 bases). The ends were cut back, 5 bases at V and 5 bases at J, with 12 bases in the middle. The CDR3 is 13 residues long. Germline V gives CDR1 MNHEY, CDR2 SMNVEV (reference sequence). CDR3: CASSQAGTYGYTF. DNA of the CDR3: TGTGCCAGCAGTCAAGCCGGGACATATGGCTACACCTTC.

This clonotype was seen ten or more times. This CDR3 is CASRAETQETQYF. CDR3 in DNA: TGCGCCAGCAGGGCAGAAACTCAAGAGACCCAGTACTTC. The chain is built from TRBV4-1 and TRBJ2-5; D is unresolved. V was shortened by 6 bases and J by 2 bases, with 10 bases between the two germline ends. The CDR3 spans 13 residues. The germline CDR1 and CDR2 sequences are MGHRA and YSYEKL.

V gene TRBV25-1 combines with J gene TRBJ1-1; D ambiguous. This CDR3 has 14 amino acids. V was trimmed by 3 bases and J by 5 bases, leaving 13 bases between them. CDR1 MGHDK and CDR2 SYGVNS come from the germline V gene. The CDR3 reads CASSEDWETTEAFF. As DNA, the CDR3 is TGTGCCAGCAGTGAGGACTGGGAAACGACTGAAGCTTTCTTT.

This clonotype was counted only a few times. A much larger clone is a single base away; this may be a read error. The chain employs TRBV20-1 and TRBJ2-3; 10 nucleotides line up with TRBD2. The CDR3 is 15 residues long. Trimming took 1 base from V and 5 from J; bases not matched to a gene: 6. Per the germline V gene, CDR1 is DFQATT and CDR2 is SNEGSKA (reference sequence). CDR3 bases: TGCAGTGCTAGAGGCAAGCGGGGGGGCCTAGATACGCAGTATTTT. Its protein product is CSARGKRGGLDTQYF.